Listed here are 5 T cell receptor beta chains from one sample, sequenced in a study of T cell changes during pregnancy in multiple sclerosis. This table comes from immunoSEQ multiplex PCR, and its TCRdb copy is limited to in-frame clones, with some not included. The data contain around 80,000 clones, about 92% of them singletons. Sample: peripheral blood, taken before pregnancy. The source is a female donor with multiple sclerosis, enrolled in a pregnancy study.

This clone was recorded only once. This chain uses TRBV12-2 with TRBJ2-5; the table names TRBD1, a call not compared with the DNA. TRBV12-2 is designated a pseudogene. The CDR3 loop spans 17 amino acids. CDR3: CASRLAILGPYQETQYF. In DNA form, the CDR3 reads TGTGCAAGTCGCTTAGCGATTCTGGGGCCGTACCAAGAGACCCAGTACTTC.

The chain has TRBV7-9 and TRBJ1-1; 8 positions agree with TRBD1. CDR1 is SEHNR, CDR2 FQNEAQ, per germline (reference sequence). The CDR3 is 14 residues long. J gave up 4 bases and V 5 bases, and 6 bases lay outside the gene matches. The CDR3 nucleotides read TGTGCCAGCAGCGCCACAGGGGGTTCCACTGAAGCTTTCTTT. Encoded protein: CASSATGGSTEAFF.

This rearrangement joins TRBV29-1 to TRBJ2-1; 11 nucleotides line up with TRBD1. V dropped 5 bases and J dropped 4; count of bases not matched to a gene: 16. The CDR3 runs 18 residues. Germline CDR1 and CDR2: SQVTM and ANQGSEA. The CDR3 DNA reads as TGCAGCGTTAAAATGAACACCGGACAGGGGGCTACGTACAATGAGCAGTTCTTC. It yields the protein CSVKMNTGQGATYNEQFF.

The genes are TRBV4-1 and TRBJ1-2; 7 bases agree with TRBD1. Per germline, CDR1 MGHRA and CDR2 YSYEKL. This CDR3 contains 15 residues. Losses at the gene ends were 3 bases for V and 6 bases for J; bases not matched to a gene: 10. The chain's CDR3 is CASSHRGQDGNGYTF. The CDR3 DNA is TGCGCCAGCAGCCACCGTGGACAGGACGGCAATGGCTACACCTTC.

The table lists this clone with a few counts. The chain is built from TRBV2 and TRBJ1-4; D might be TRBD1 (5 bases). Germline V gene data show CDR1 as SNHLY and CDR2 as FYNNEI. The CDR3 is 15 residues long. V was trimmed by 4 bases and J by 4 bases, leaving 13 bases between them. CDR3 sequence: CASSGRGTGNEKLFF. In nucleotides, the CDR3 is TGTGCCAGCAGTGGGCGCGGGACCGGTAATGAAAAACTGTTTTTT.